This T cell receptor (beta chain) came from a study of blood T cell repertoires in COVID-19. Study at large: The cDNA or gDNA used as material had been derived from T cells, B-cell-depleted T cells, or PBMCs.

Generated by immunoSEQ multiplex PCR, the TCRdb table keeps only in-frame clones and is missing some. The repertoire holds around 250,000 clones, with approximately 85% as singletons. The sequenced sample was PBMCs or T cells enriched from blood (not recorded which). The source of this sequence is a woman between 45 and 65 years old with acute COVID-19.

The CDR3 DNA follows: TGTGCCAGCAGCTTAGGACAGAACAATGAGCAGTTCTTC. This encodes CASSLGQNNEQFF. The J gene is TRBJ2-1, the V gene TRBV11-1; D possibly corresponds to TRBD1 (5 bases). Trimming removed 1 base at V and 5 bases at J, with 6 bases between. The CDR3 is made up of 13 amino acids. CDR1 SGHAT and CDR2 FQDESV come from the germline V gene (reference sequence).